The 25 T cell receptor beta chains in this list originate from one sample, sequenced in a study of shared clonotypes between healthy human individuals. The repertoire was sequenced with immunoSEQ multiplex PCR; TCRdb's copy has only in-frame clones and lacks some. The table has 2.3 million or so clones, 80% to 95% seen once. Sequenced input: naive CD4+ T cells from PBMCs. Subset given: CD45RA+ positively selected. These receptors were collected from a man between 18 and 29 years old in good health. Some clones in this sample may be carry-over from other donors' samples.

V gene TRBV7-8 combines with J gene TRBJ2-3, with 14 bases lining up with TRBD2. The germline V gene encodes CDR1 SGHVS and CDR2 FQNEAQ. The length of the CDR3 is 16 residues. The J segment lost 8 bases and the V segment lost 4 bases, leaving 8 bases of the junction unmatched. CDR3 residues: CASSSPPGLAGVTQYF. As DNA, the CDR3 is TGTGCCAGCAGCTCACCACCGGGACTAGCGGGAGTTACGCAGTATTTT.

For the CDR3, the DNA is TGTGCCAGCCGTCCGGGACACTCGCATACGCAGTATTTT. It codes for CASRPGHSHTQYF. The chain uses TRBV27 and TRBJ2-3, with TRBD1 as a possible D gene (6 bases). From germline, CDR1 is MNHEY and CDR2 SMNVEV (reference sequence). CDR3 length: 13 residues. V gave up 8 bases and J gave up 7 bases, with 16 bases separating them.

J is TRBJ2-1 and V is TRBV12-5; no definite D call. Germline V gene sequence: CDR1 LGHNT, CDR2 FRNRAP. V was clipped by 7 bases and J by 12 bases, with 13 bases between them. The CDR3 has 11 residues. The CDR3 loop reads CASVGFSGQFF. The DNA of the CDR3 is TGTGCTAGTGTAGGGTTTAGTGGGCAGTTCTTC.

V usage is TRBV7-9 and J usage is TRBJ2-5; the D is unclear. With 4 bases removed from V and 4 bases from J, the gap between germline ends came to 10 bases. Germline CDR1 reads SEHNR; CDR2 reads FQNEAQ (reference sequence). The CDR3 totals 13 residues. CDR3 sequence reads: CASSYVGIETQYF. The CDR3 DNA reads as TGTGCCAGCAGCTATGTCGGTATAGAGACCCAGTACTTC.

The rearrangement links TRBV5-1 to TRBJ1-2; D may be TRBD1 (6 bases). V was trimmed by 0 bases and J by 6 bases, leaving 21 bases between them. The germline V gene encodes CDR1 SGHRS and CDR2 YFSETQ. The CDR3 totals 17 residues. The CDR3 nucleotides are TGCGCCAGCAGCTTGGGAAGTCCCAGGGGCCCATCGGATGGCTACACCTTC. Translated: CASSLGSPRGPSDGYTF.

The chain carries TRBV5-1 and TRBJ2-2; 14 bases are shared with TRBD2. Germline V gives CDR1 SGHRS, CDR2 YFSETQ. The CDR3 has 16 amino acids. V dropped 3 bases and J dropped 7; count of bases not matched to a gene: 5. The CDR3 DNA reads as TGCGCCAGCAGCTCCGGGACTAGCGGGAGTGGCGGGGAGCTGTTTTTT. Translating gives CASSSGTSGSGGELFF.

The CDR3 bases are TGTGCCAGCAGCAAAGAACTAGCGCTACCTGGCGAGCAGTACTTC. This gives the protein CASSKELALPGEQYF. This chain links TRBV5-4 with TRBJ2-7; 7 nucleotides align to TRBD2. This CDR3 is built from 15 residues. The V gene's germline CDR1 is SGHNT and CDR2 YYREEE (reference sequence). The V and J ends lost 4 bases and 6 bases, in that order; junction bases with no gene match: 13.

As for this clone: Other nucleotide sequences from this sample produce the same CDR3. The chain has TRBV29-1 and TRBJ2-3; TRBD2 agrees at 7 bases. With 6 bases clipped from V and 2 bases from J, the junction kept 5 bases outside the gene matches. CDR3 size: 13 residues. Per germline, CDR1 SQVTM and CDR2 ANQGSEA. The DNA of the CDR3 is TGCAGCGTGGGGACTATACACACAGATACGCAGTATTTT. Translating gives CSVGTIHTDTQYF.

V is TRBV10-1 and J is TRBJ2-7; D is possibly TRBD2 (7 bases). The CDR3 runs to 17 residues. Trimming took 8 bases from V and 2 from J, leaving 25 bases between them. Germline CDR1 is WNHNN and CDR2 is SYGVQD (reference sequence). CDR3 loop: CASYKPPRQGTTYEQYF. CDR3 bases: TGCGCCAGCTATAAACCCCCCCGGCAGGGGACTACCTACGAGCAGTACTTC.

The rearrangement uses TRBV7-2 and TRBJ2-5, with TRBD1 matching 8 bases. V lost 5 bases to trimming and J lost 7 bases; unmatched junction nucleotides: 9. The germline V gene has CDR1 SGHTA and CDR2 FQGNSA. This CDR3 comprises 14 residues. Here the CDR3 reads CASSLDGQGGTQYF. The DNA for the CDR3 is TGTGCCAGCAGCCTGGATGGACAGGGCGGGACCCAGTACTTC.

This clone was seen once. The CDR3 reads CAISGGTVSSYEQYF. DNA of the CDR3: TGTGCCATCAGTGGGGGGACAGTGAGTTCCTACGAGCAGTACTTC. The chain links TRBV10-3 to TRBJ2-7; 7 bases map to TRBD1. The trim removed 4 bases at V and 1 base at J, leaving 7 bases unmatched. From germline, CDR1 is ENHRY and CDR2 SYGVKD. CDR3 length: 15 residues.

The chain employs TRBV7-8 and TRBJ2-2; D unresolved. Germline V gene lookup returns CDR1 SGHVS and CDR2 FQNEAQ. The CDR3 is made up of 13 amino acids. V lost 3 bases and J lost 3, with 5 bases in between. The CDR3 spells CASSFSDTGELFF. In DNA, the CDR3 is TGTGCCAGCAGCTTTTCGGACACCGGGGAGCTGTTTTTT.

The J gene is TRBJ2-1, the V gene TRBV30, with D maybe TRBD2 (6 bases). V was pared by 3 bases and J by 9 bases, with 15 bases between. Germline V gene lookup returns CDR1 GTSNPN and CDR2 SVGIG (reference sequence). The CDR3 runs 13 residues. For the CDR3, the DNA is TGTGCCTGGAGCGGATCTCGGGAGCTTGAGCAGTTCTTC. The encoded protein is CAWSGSRELEQFF.

This clone has only one observation. The chain links TRBV4-3 to TRBJ1-2; D may be TRBD1 (5 bases). V was trimmed by 0 bases and J by 8 bases, leaving 16 bases between them. The CDR3 spans 15 residues. Germline V lookup: CDR1 LGHNA, CDR2 YSLEER. The CDR3 sequence: CASSQDSRDGRGYTF. CDR3 bases: TGCGCCAGCAGCCAAGACTCCCGGGACGGTCGGGGCTACACCTTC.

A word on this clone: Other nucleotide sequences from this sample produce the same CDR3. The rearrangement uses TRBV2 and TRBJ1-4; a possible D gene is TRBD1 (5 bases). The CDR3 loop spans 14 amino acids. In germline, CDR1 is SNHLY, CDR2 FYNNEI. The V end lost 3 bases, the J end lost 4 bases, and 9 bases lay between the germline ends. For the CDR3, the DNA is TGTGCCAGCAGTGACGGGAGGGGTAATGAAAAACTGTTTTTT. Translation: CASSDGRGNEKLFF.

As concerns this clone: At the DNA level, this CDR3 is encoded by other sequences in the same sample as well. The rearrangement joins TRBV28 to TRBJ2-1, with D perhaps matching TRBD1 (7 bases). The V end lost 8 bases, the J end lost 0 bases, and 14 bases lay between the germline ends. CDR3 size: 15 residues. The germline gives CDR1 MDHEN, CDR2 SYDVKM. The CDR3: CASSSGGSSYNEQFF. The CDR3 coding sequence is TGTGCCAGCTCTTCAGGGGGGAGCTCCTACAATGAGCAGTTCTTC.

The chain has TRBV30 and TRBJ1-5, with TRBD1 as a possible D gene (5 bases). The CDR3 is 15 amino acids. Germline values: CDR1 GTSNPN, CDR2 SVGIG (reference sequence). Trimming shortened V by 4 bases and J by 1 base, and 14 bases separated the two germline ends. In DNA, the CDR3 is TGTGCCTGGACTGCCGGGACCAACAGCAATCAGCCCCAGCATTTT. Its protein product is CAWTAGTNSNQPQHF.

The chain is built from TRBV5-1 and TRBJ2-7; 8 bases are a match to TRBD2. Trimming at V came to 0 bases and at J to 6 bases, leaving 5 bases not matched to a gene. The CDR3 is 14 amino acids. Looked up from germline, CDR1 is SGHRS and CDR2 is YFSETQ. CDR3 in DNA: TGCGCCAGCAGCTTGGTAGCGGGAACCTTCGAGCAGTACTTC. Translation: CASSLVAGTFEQYF.

With regard to this clone: Other DNA sequences from this sample encode an identical CDR3 as well. V usage is TRBV28 and J usage is TRBJ2-7, with D perhaps given as TRBD1 or TRBD2 (5 bases each). The V end was cut by 4 bases, the J end by 2 bases, with 15 bases between. CDR3 length: 15 residues. Per germline, CDR1 MDHEN and CDR2 SYDVKM. The DNA for the CDR3 is TGTGCCAGCAGTTCATCCGGGACGGATACCTACGAGCAGTACTTC. Encoded protein: CASSSSGTDTYEQYF.

As to this clone: Other DNA sequences within the sample encode an identical CDR3. This chain links TRBV7-9 with TRBJ1-1; TRBD1 agrees at 8 bases. V lost 3 bases to trimming and J lost 2 bases; unmatched junction nucleotides: 2. Per the germline V gene, CDR1 is SEHNR and CDR2 is FQNEAQ (reference sequence). This CDR3 has 14 residues. DNA of the CDR3: TGTGCCAGCAGCTTCCAGGGGGCTAACACTGAAGCTTTCTTT. Protein product: CASSFQGANTEAFF.

V gene TRBV7-3 combines with J gene TRBJ1-1, with TRBD1 matching over 7 bases. The CDR3 covers 13 residues. CDR1 is SGHTA and CDR2 is FQGTGA in the germline V gene. V shed 3 bases, J shed 4 bases, and the junction held 2 bases outside the gene matches. The CDR3 region has the DNA TGTGCCAGCAGCTTTGACAGGGTCACTGAAGCTTTCTTT. As protein: CASSFDRVTEAFF.

The chain has TRBV9 and TRBJ2-5; TRBD2 aligns across 13 bases. The CDR3 is made up of 16 amino acids. Looked up from germline, CDR1 is SGDLS and CDR2 is YYNGEE. V dropped 3 bases and J dropped 2; count of bases not matched to a gene: 4. The CDR3 nucleotides read TGTGCCAGCAGCGAGGGACTAGCGGGGTGGCAAGAGACCCAGTACTTC. Its protein product is CASSEGLAGWQETQYF.

The genes are TRBV9 and TRBJ2-1; 8 bases fit TRBD1. Losses at the gene ends were 5 bases for V and 9 bases for J; bases not matched to a gene: 16. CDR3 length equals 16 residues. Germline V gene sequence: CDR1 SGDLS, CDR2 YYNGEE. The CDR3 bases are TGTGCCAGCAGAAGTGGACAGGGCCCCCTGAGAGGTGAGCAGTTCTTC. Protein: CASRSGQGPLRGEQFF.

The chain recombines TRBV5-4 with TRBJ2-7; 7 bases line up with TRBD1. The CDR3 is made up of 15 amino acids. Per the germline V gene, CDR1 is SGHNT and CDR2 is YYREEE (reference sequence). With 0 bases clipped from V and 2 bases from J, the junction kept 5 bases outside the gene matches. CDR3 amino acids: CASSLDRDRPYEQYF. Here the CDR3 DNA reads TGTGCCAGCAGCTTGGATAGGGACAGACCCTACGAGCAGTACTTC.

The chain carries TRBV5-1 and TRBJ2-3; 11 nucleotides match TRBD2. Germline V gives CDR1 SGHRS, CDR2 YFSETQ. J was trimmed by 3 bases and V by 5 bases; bases with no gene match: 5. The CDR3 runs 15 residues. In DNA form, the CDR3 reads TGCGCCAGCAGTAAGGGACTAGCGGTGACAGATACGCAGTATTTT. It yields the protein CASSKGLAVTDTQYF.